The next 3 T cell receptor beta chains were all read from a single sample in a study of cytomegalovirus exposure and HLA in healthy donors. 60 Vbeta and 13 Jbeta primers were used in PCR. Produced via immunoSEQ multiplex PCR; TCRdb's table is partial and in-frame only. The data contain some 80,000 clones, about four fifths of them singletons. Sequenced: PBMCs. The receptors here all came from a man younger than 30 in good health and CMV-seropositive.

The chain uses TRBV5-1 and TRBJ2-7; the D gene is possibly TRBD2 (6 bases). V lost 8 bases to trimming and J lost 2 bases, with 17 bases between them. CDR3 length: 14 residues. The germline V gene has CDR1 SGHRS and CDR2 YFSETQ. Written as DNA, the CDR3 is TGCGCCAGTAGCAACGTTGGAGGGGCCTACGAGCAGTACTTC. This gives the protein CASSNVGGAYEQYF.

This clone was observed once. V usage is TRBV7-6 and J usage is TRBJ2-1, with 10 bases that match TRBD2. The CDR3 is 13 amino acids. The J segment lost 10 bases and the V segment lost 1 base, leaving 1 base of the junction unmatched. Germline V gives CDR1 SGHVS, CDR2 FNYEAQ. This CDR3 reads CASSLELAGEQFF. The CDR3, as DNA: TGTGCCAGCAGCTTAGAACTAGCGGGGGAGCAGTTCTTC.

The chain employs TRBV6-5 and TRBJ1-2; 8 positions agree with TRBD1. CDR1 is MNHEY, CDR2 SVGAGI, per germline. CDR3 length: 15 amino acids. V lost 7 bases, J lost 6 bases, and 13 bases stayed unmatched. The CDR3 DNA reads as TGTGCCAGCACCAGGAGGACAGGGCTTTTCGATGGCTACACCTTC. This gives the protein CASTRRTGLFDGYTF.